This T cell receptor beta chain appears in the sequencing data of a study of T cell repertoires in cytomegalovirus infection. Looking at the study overall: Peptides in the study included HLA-C-restricted and HLA-B-restricted CMV epitopes. Shared public TCR beta signatures pointed to both CMV infection and a matching HLA type.

Concerning this clonotype: The antigen is undetermined.

Study-wide findings and caveats: There were HLA-C-restricted CMV-specific TCR beta clonotypes dominating the ex vivo response. Of the TCR beta families, the public ones yielded a cumulative frequency that identified carriers of CMV plus the relevant HLA.

MiXCR, run by TCRdb on the reads, gives a single entry per CDR3 protein. The data hold around 900,000 distinct CDR3 sequences, with around 29% observed a single time. The CDR3 runs to 16 residues. The ends were cut back, 1 base at V and 4 bases at J, with 13 bases in the middle. Germline CDR1 reads MDHEN; CDR2 reads SYDVKM. This clonotype was obtained from a human donor in good health (CMV status not recorded). Some clones in this sample may be carry-over from other donors' samples. The V and J genes are TRBV28 and TRBJ1-4; D is undetermined. Sample: cultured CD8+ T cells from PBMCs, taken from culture after CMV antigen stimulation. The CDR3 sequence: CASSLSSVDYNEKLFF. As DNA, the CDR3 is TGTGCCAGCAGTTTATCTTCGGTAGATTATAATGAAAAACTGTTTTTT.